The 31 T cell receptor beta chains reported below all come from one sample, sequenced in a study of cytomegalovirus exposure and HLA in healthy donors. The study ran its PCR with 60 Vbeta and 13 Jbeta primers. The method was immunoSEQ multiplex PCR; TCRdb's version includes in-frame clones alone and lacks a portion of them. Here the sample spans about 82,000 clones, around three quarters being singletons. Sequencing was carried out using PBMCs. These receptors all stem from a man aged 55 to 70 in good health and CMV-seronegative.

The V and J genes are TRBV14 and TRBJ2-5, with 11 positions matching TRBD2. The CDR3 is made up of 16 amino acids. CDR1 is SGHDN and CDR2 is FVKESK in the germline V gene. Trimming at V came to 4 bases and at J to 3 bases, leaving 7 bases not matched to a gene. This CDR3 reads CASSRLAGGGEETQYF. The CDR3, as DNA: TGTGCCAGCAGCCGGCTAGCGGGGGGTGGGGAAGAGACCCAGTACTTC.

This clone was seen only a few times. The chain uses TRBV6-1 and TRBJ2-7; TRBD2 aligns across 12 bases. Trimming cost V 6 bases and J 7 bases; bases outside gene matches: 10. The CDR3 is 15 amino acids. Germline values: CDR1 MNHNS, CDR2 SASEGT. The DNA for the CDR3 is TGTGCCAGCAGCTCTAGACTAGCGGGAGAAGGTGAGCAGTACTTC. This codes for CASSSRLAGEGEQYF.

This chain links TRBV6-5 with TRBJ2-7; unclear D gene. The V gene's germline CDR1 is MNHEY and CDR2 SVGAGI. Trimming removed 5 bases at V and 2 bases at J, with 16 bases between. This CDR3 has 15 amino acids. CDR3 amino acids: CASSPTANNPYEQYF. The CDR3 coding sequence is TGTGCCAGCAGTCCTACAGCTAACAATCCCTACGAGCAGTACTTC.

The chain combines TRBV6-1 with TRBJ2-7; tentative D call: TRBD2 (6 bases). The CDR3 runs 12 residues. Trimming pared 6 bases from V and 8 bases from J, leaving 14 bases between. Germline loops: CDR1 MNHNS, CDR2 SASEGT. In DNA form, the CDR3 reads TGTGCCAGCAGACCCCGGGACTCCAAGCAGTACTTC. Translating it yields CASRPRDSKQYF.

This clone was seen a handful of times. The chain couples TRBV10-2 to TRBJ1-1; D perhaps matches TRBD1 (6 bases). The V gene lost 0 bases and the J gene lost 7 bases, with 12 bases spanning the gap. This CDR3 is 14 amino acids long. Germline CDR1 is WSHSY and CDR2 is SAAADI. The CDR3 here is CASSESNPGVEAFF. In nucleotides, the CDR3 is TGCGCCAGCAGTGAGTCAAATCCAGGGGTTGAAGCTTTCTTT.

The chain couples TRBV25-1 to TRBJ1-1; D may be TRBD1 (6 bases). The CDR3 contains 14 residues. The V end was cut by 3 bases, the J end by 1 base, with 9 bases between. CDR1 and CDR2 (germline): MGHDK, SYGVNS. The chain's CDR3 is CASSETGSNTEAFF. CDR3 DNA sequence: TGTGCCAGCAGTGAGACAGGTTCGAACACTGAAGCTTTCTTT.

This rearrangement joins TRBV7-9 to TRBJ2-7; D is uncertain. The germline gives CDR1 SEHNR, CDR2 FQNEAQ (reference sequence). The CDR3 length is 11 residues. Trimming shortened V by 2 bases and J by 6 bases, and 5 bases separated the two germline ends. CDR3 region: CASSLSREQYF. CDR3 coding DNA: TGTGCCAGCAGCTTATCTCGCGAGCAGTACTTC.

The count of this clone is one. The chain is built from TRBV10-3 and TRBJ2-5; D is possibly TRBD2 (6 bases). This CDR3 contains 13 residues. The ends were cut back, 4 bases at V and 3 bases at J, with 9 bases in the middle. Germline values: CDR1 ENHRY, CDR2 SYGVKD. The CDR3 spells CAISGASEETQYF. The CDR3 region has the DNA TGTGCCATCAGTGGGGCTAGCGAAGAGACCCAGTACTTC.

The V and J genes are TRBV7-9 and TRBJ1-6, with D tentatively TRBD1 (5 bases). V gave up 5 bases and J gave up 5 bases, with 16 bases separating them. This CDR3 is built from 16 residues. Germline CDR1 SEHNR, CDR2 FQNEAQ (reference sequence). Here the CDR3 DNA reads TGTGCCAGCAGCCCGGTGTCGGGGGTAGATAATTCACCCCTCCACTTT. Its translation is CASSPVSGVDNSPLHF.

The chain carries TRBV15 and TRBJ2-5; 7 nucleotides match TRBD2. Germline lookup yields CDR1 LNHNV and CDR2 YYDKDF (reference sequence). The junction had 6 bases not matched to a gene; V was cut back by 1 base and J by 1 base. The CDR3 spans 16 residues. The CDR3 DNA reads TGTGCCACCAGCAGAGGACAGCGGGGTATCCAAGAGACCCAGTACTTC. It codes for CATSRGQRGIQETQYF.

In DNA, the CDR3 is TGTGCCAGTAGTATAGCAGACTCTAGCACAGATACGCAGTATTTT. This translates into CASSIADSSTDTQYF. The rearrangement links TRBV19 to TRBJ2-3; D remains ambiguous. Looked up from germline, CDR1 is LNHDA and CDR2 is SQIVND (reference sequence). The CDR3 runs 15 residues. Trimming left V 1 base short and J 0 bases short, with 8 bases between.

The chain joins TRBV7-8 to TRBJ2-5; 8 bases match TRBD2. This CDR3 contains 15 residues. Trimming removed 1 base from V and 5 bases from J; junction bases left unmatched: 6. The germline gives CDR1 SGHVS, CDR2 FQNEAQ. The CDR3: CASSLGSSGWETQYF. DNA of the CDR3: TGTGCCAGCAGCTTAGGTTCTAGCGGGTGGGAGACCCAGTACTTC.

Written as DNA, the CDR3 is TGTGCCAGCAGCTCCCCCCGGGTGGAGGGGCTTCGGCGGGGCTACACCTTC. Amino acids: CASSSPRVEGLRRGYTF. The chain has TRBV11-2 and TRBJ1-2, with D maybe TRBD1 (5 bases). Germline CDR1 reads SGHAT; CDR2 reads FQNNGV. Trimming pared 4 bases from V and 8 bases from J, leaving 26 bases between. CDR3 length: 17 residues.

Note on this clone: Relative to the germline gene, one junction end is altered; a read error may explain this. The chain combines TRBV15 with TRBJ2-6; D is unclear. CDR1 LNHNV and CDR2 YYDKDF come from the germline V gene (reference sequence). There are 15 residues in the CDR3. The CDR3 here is CATSGDSSGANVLTF. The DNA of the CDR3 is TGTGCCACCAGCGGAGATAGCTCTGGGGCCAACGTCCTGACTTTC.

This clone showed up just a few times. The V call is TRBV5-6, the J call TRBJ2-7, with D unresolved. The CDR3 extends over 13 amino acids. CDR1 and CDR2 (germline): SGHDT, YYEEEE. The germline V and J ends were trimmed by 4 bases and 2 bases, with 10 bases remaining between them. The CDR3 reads CASSPGGTYEQYF. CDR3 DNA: TGTGCCAGCAGCCCCGGCGGTACCTACGAGCAGTACTTC.

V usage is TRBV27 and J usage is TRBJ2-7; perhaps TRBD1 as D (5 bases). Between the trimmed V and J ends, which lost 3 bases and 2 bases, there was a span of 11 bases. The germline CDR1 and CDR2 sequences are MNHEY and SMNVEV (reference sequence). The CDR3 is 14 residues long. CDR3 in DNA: TGTGCCAGCAGTTTTTCAGGGCCTGCCTACGAGCAGTACTTC. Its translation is CASSFSGPAYEQYF.

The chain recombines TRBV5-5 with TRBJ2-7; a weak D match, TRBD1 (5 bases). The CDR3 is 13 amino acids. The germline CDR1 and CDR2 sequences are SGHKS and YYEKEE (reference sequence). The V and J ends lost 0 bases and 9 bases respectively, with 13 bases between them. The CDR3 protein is CASSLAGQRGQYF. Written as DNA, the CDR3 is TGTGCCAGCAGCTTGGCCGGACAAAGGGGGCAGTACTTC.

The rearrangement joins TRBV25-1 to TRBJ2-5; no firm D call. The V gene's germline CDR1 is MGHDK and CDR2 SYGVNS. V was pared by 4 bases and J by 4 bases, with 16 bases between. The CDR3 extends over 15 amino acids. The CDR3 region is CASSALYSPSETQYF. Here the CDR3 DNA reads TGTGCCAGCAGTGCACTCTATAGCCCGTCAGAGACCCAGTACTTC.

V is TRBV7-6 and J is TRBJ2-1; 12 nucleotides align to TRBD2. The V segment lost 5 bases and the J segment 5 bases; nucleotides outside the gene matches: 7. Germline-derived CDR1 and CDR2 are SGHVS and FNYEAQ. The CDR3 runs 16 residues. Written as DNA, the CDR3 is TGTGCCAGCAGCGCCCTACTAGCGGGGGGTGACAATGAGCAGTTCTTC. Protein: CASSALLAGGDNEQFF.

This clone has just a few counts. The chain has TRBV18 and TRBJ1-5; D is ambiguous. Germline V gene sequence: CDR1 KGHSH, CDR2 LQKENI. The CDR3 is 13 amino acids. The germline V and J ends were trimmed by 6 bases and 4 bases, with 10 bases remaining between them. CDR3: CASSEQSNQPQHF. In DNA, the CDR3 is TGTGCCAGCTCGGAACAGTCTAATCAGCCCCAGCATTTT.

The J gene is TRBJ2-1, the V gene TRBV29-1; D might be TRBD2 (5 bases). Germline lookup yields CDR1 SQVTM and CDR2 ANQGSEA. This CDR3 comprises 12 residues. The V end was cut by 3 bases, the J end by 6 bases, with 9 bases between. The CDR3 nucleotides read TGCAGCGTTGAGAGGGCCCCCAATGAGCAGTTCTTC. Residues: CSVERAPNEQFF.

The CDR3 coding sequence is TGTGCCAGCAGCATACCCCCTACCACAGATACGCAGTATTTT. Encoded protein: CASSIPPTTDTQYF. The V call is TRBV7-2, the J call TRBJ2-3, with D hard to call. Germline values: CDR1 SGHTA, CDR2 FQGNSA. Trimming shortened V by 5 bases and J by 2 bases, and 11 bases separated the two germline ends. This CDR3 comprises 14 residues.

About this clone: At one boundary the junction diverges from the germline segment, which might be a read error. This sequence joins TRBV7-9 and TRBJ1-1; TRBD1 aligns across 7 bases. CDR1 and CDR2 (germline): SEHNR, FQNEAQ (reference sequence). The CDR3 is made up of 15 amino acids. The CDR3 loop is CSSSLPGQRNTEAFF. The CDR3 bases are TGTTCCAGCAGCTTGCCGGGACAGAGGAACACTGAAGCTTTCTTT.

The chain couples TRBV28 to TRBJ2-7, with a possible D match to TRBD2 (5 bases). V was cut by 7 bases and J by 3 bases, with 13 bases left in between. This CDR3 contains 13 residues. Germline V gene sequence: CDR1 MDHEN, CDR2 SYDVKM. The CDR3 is CASNPSSGYEQYF. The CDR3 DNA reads TGTGCCAGCAATCCCTCGAGCGGCTACGAGCAGTACTTC.

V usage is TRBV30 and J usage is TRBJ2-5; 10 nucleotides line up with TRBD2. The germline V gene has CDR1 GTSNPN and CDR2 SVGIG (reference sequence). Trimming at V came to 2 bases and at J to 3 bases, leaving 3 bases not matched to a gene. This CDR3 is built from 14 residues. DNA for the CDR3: TGTGCCTGGAGTCCCGGACTAGCGGAAGAGACCCAGTACTTC. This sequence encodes CAWSPGLAEETQYF.

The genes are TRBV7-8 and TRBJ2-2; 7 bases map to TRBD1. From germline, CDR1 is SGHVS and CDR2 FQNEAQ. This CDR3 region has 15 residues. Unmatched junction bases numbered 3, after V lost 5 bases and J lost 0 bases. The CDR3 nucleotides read TGTGCCAGCAGCGAAACAGGGGCGAACACCGGGGAGCTGTTTTTT. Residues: CASSETGANTGELFF.

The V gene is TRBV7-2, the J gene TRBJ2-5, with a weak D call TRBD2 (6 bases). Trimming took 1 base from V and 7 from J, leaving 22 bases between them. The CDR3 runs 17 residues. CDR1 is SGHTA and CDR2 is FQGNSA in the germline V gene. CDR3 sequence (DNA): TGTGCCAGCAGCTTAGAAGTGCGGGGCGCGATCGGGGGGACCCAGTACTTC. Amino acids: CASSLEVRGAIGGTQYF.

The CDR3 DNA is TGTGCCAGCAGCTTGAGGGCGGGAGATACGCAGTATTTT. Protein product: CASSLRAGDTQYF. The chain employs TRBV5-6 and TRBJ2-3, with D possibly matching TRBD2 (5 bases). There are 13 residues in the CDR3. CDR1 SGHDT and CDR2 YYEEEE come from the germline V gene. The V and J ends lost 1 base and 5 bases respectively, with 8 bases between them.

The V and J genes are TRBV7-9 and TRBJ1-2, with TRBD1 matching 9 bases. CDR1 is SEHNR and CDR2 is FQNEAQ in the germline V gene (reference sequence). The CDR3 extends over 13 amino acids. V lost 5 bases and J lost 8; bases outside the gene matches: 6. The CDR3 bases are TGTGCCAGCAGCATGGGGACAGGGAGAGGCTACACCTTC. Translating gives CASSMGTGRGYTF.

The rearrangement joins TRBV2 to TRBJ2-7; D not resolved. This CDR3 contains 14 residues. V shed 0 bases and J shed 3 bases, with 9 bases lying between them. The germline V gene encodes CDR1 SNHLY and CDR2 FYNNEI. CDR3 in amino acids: CASSEALGSYEQYF. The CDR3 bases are TGTGCCAGCAGTGAAGCGCTTGGCAGCTACGAGCAGTACTTC.

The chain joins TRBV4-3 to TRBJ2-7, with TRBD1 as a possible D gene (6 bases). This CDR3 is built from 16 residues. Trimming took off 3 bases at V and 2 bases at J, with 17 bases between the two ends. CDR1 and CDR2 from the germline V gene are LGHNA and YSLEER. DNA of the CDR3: TGCGCCAGCAGCCAGATTATAAGGGACACTCCCTACGAGCAGTACTTC. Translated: CASSQIIRDTPYEQYF.